The source of this T cell receptor beta chain is a study of spatial heterogeneity in lung cancer. Study-wide background: Sequenced were any available follow-up PBMC samples, which had been obtained a median of about two years after resection. Alpha-chain detections were consistently fewer than beta-chain detections among the sequences.

Germline CDR1 is LGHDT and CDR2 is YNNKEL (reference sequence). V was pared by 2 bases and J by 8 bases, with 16 bases between. The CDR3 consists of 15 residues. In this sample, this clonotype turned up many times. TCRdb used MiXCR to reprocess the 5' RACE reads, holding one entry per CDR3 protein. This sample carries 72,000 or so distinct CDR3 sequences, roughly 8.9% of them seen once, and the ten largest clones take 1.9%. Sample time point: blood at routine non-recurrence follow-up after resection. TCRs were sequenced from unsorted whole RNA of tumor, nontumor lung or PBMC. The V and J genes are TRBV3-1 and TRBJ2-4; D may be TRBD1 (5 bases). This specimen consisted of PBMCs, obtained at follow-up. The receptor was derived from a female donor with early-stage non-small cell lung cancer. Written as DNA, the CDR3 is TGTGCCAGCAGCCAATTCGTCCCAGGGCTGGACATTCAGTACTTC. Translation gives CASSQFVPGLDIQYF.